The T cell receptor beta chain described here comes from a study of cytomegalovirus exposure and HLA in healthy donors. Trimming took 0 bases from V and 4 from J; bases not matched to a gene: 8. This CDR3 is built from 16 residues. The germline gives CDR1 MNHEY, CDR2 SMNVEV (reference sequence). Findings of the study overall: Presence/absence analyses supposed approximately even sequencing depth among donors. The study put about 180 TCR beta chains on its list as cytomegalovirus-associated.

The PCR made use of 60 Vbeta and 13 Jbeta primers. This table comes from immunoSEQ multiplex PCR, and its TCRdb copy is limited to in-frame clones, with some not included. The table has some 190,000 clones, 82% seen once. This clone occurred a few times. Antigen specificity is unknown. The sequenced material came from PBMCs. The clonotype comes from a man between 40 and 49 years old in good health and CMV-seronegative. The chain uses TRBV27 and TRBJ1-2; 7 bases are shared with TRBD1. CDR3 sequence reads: CASSLSRTGLAYGYTF. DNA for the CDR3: TGTGCCAGCAGTTTATCACGGACAGGTTTAGCCTATGGCTACACCTTC.